Below are 9 T cell receptor beta chains sequenced from a single sample in a study of metastatic and nonmetastatic thyroid tumors. No patient had received any treatment before thyroid surgery. Via MiXCR, TCRdb re-called the PCR reads. The table has 7,000 to 10,000 clones, around 31% seen once. The sample comprised tumor tissue. These receptors originate from a female donor with papillary thyroid cancer or a benign thyroid nodule (not recorded which). Some clones in this sample may be carry-over from other donors' samples.

This clone was seen ten or more times. A much larger clone differs from this one at a single base, so this may be a read error. The chain links TRBV25-1 to TRBJ2-2; the D is unclear. CDR3 size: 14 residues. Germline V gene sequence: CDR1 MGHDK, CDR2 SYGVNS. CDR3 amino acids: CAISEHTDTGELFF. CDR3 nucleotides: TGTGCCATCAGTGAACACACGGACACCGGGGAGCTGTTTTTT.

In its sample, this clone was seen many times. The chain uses TRBV7-2 and TRBJ2-4; D gene uncertain. Germline V gives CDR1 SGHTA, CDR2 FQGNSA. Trimming cost V 1 base and J 0 bases, with 10 bases left between them. The CDR3 totals 16 residues. The CDR3 coding sequence is TGTGCCAGCAGCTTAGGGGCACCTCTAGCCAAAAACATTCAGTACTTC. Translation gives CASSLGAPLAKNIQYF.

This chain uses TRBV12-3 or TRBV12-4 with TRBJ1-2, with D hard to call. This CDR3 contains 11 residues. Between the trimmed V and J ends, which lost 6 bases and 8 bases, there was a span of 10 bases. CDR3 loop: CASSPLRGYTF. Here the CDR3 DNA reads TGTGCCAGCAGCCCGCTTCGGGGCTACACCTTC.

This clone was counted ten times or more. The chain has TRBV20-1 and TRBJ2-1; D is possibly TRBD1 or TRBD2 (5 bases each). The CDR3 loop spans 13 amino acids. Between the trimmed V and J ends, which lost 3 bases and 0 bases, there was a span of 6 bases. The V gene's germline CDR1 is DFQATT and CDR2 SNEGSKA (reference sequence). CDR3 in DNA: TGCAGTGCTAGTGGGGGCTCCTACAATGAGCAGTTCTTC. This gives the protein CSASGGSYNEQFF.

A remark on this clone: The same CDR3 is also encoded by other DNA sequences in this sample. CDR3 nucleotide sequence: TGTGCCAGTCCACAGCGGGAGATCCCCAATGAGCAGTTCTTC. It specifies CASPQREIPNEQFF. The chain links TRBV2 to TRBJ2-1, with TRBD2 matching 8 bases. Per germline, CDR1 SNHLY and CDR2 FYNNEI. This CDR3 is 14 amino acids long. Trimming took 9 bases from V and 6 from J; bases not matched to a gene: 10.

V and J are TRBV9 and TRBJ2-7; 8 bases map to TRBD2. V lost 0 bases and J lost 5; bases outside the gene matches: 10. The CDR3 loop spans 16 amino acids. CDR1 is SGDLS, CDR2 YYNGEE, per germline. The CDR3 DNA reads as TGTGCCAGCAGCGTAGGGCCCAGCGGGAGTGACAACGAGCAGTACTTC. This sequence encodes CASSVGPSGSDNEQYF.

In this sample, this clone turned up many times. A much bigger clone sits one base away, suggesting this may be a read error. The chain has TRBV29-1 and TRBJ2-7; TRBD1 agrees at 9 bases. The CDR3 covers 13 residues. Germline values: CDR1 SQVTM, CDR2 ANQGSEA. With V trimmed by 8 bases and J by 12 bases, 17 bases remained unmatched. CDR3 amino acids: CSTSAGQGESRYF. CDR3 bases: TGCAGCACCTCGGCGGGACAGGGCGAATCTCGGTACTTC.

The genes are TRBV6-5 and TRBJ2-3; D may be TRBD1 (5 bases). Germline CDR1 reads MNHEY; CDR2 reads SVGAGI. Trimming shortened V by 0 bases and J by 1 base, and 11 bases separated the two germline ends. The CDR3 runs to 16 residues. The CDR3 region has the DNA TGTGCCAGCAGTTACTCACCATCGACAGGCACAGATACGCAGTATTTT. Translation: CASSYSPSTGTDTQYF.

The chain combines TRBV24-1 with TRBJ1-2, with TRBD1 matching over 8 bases. Trimming at V came to 5 bases and at J to 2 bases, leaving 6 bases not matched to a gene. CDR1 and CDR2 (germline): KGHDR, SFDVKD. CDR3 length: 15 amino acids. The DNA for the CDR3 is TGTGCCACCAGTGTCGACAGGGGAATCAACTATGGCTACACCTTC. It specifies CATSVDRGINYGYTF.